This T cell receptor beta chain is from a study of OX40 agonist ivuxolimab in advanced cancers. Measured with immunoSEQ multiplex PCR; TCRdb has only the in-frame clones, and not every one. Of about 100,000 clones listed, approximately 90% are singletons. Looked up from germline, CDR1 is SGHNT and CDR2 is YENEEA. The CDR3 loop spans 15 amino acids. Trimming took 10 bases from V and 2 from J, leaving 21 bases between them. Material: CD4+ or CD8+ T cells sorted from blood, obtained in a trial of the OX40 agonist ivuxolimab. The chain has TRBV11-3 and TRBJ2-7; D may be TRBD2 (6 bases). This receptor was taken from an adult with an advanced solid tumor such as melanoma, head and neck, liver or kidney cancer. CDR3: CATDRDLAPTYEQYF. Here the CDR3 DNA reads TGTGCCACGGATCGGGATCTAGCGCCTACCTACGAGCAGTACTTC.